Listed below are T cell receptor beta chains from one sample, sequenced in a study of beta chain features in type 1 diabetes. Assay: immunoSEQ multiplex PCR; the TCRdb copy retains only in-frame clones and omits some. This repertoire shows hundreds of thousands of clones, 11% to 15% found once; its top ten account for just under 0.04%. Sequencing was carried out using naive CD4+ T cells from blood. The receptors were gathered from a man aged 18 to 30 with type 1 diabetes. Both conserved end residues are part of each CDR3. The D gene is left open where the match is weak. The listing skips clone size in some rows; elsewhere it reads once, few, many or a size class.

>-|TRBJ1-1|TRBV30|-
CAWSLPGSKNTEAFF
TGTGCCTGGAGTCTACCAGGGTCGAAGAACACTGAAGCTTTCTTT
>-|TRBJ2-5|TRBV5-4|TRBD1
CASSRGQGAEETQYF
TGTGCCAGCAGCCGTGGACAGGGGGCCGAAGAGACCCAGTACTTC
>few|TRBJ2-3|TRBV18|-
CASSPLSTDTQYF
TGTGCCAGCTCACCCCTTAGCACAGATACGCAGTATTTT
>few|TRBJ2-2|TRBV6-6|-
CASSYLEAPGELFF
TGTGCCAGCAGTTACCTGGAGGCGCCCGGGGAGCTGTTTTTT
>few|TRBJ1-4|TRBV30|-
CAWSVQADGGGKLFF
TGTGCCTGGAGTGTTCAGGCGGACGGGGGGGGAAAACTGTTTTTT
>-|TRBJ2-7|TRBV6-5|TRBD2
CASRTLSSGGYEQYF
TGTGCCAGCAGAACACTCTCTAGCGGGGGCTACGAGCAGTACTTC
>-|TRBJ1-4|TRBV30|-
CAWTGGRNEKLFF
TGTGCCTGGACCGGGGGGAGAAATGAAAAACTGTTTTTT
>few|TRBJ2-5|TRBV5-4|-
CASSPDRIREAQYF
TGTGCCAGCAGCCCGGACCGAATTAGGGAGGCCCAGTACTTC
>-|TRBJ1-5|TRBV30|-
CAWSLDTYQPQHF
TGTGCCTGGAGCTTGGACACCTATCAGCCCCAGCATTTT
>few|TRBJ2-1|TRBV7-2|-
CASSPGGARGNEQFF
TGTGCCAGCAGCCCCGGGGGAGCGAGGGGCAATGAGCAGTTCTTC
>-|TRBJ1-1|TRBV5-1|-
CASSLVGPTEAFF
TGCGCCAGCAGCTTGGTAGGCCCCACTGAAGCTTTCTTT
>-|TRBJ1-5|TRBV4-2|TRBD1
CASSQDPTGNSNQPQHF
TGTGCCAGCAGCCAAGACCCGACAGGGAATAGCAATCAGCCCCAGCATTTT
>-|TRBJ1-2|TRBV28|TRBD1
CASRTGDRGYGYTF
TGTGCCAGCAGGACAGGGGATAGAGGCTATGGCTACACCTTC
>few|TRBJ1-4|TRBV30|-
CALLNEKLFF
TGTGCCTTACTGAATGAAAAACTGTTTTTT
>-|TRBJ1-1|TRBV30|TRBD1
CAWSRGQGTEAFF
TGTGCCTGGAGCCGGGGACAGGGCACTGAAGCTTTCTTT
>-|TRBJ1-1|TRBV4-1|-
CASSTPTPGEGSTEAFF
TGCGCCAGCAGCACCCCCACCCCAGGGGAAGGGAGCACTGAAGCTTTCTTT
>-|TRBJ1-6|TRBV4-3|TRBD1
CASSQDSWGQKVNSPLHF
TGCGCCAGCAGCCAAGACTCGTGGGGACAGAAGGTAAATTCACCCCTCCACTTT
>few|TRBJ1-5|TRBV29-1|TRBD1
CSARQGPNQPQHF
TGCAGCGCCAGACAGGGGCCGAATCAGCCCCAGCATTTT
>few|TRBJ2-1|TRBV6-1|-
CASSVSRVYNEQFF
TGTGCCAGCAGCGTGAGTCGGGTCTACAATGAGCAGTTCTTC
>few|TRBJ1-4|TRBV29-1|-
CSVEDVRTNEKLFF
TGCAGCGTTGAAGACGTAAGGACTAATGAAAAACTGTTTTTT
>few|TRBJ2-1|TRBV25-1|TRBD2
CASQRLAGAGNEQFF
TGTGCCAGCCAACGACTAGCGGGGGCCGGGAATGAGCAGTTCTTC
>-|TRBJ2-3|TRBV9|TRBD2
CASSPRLATSTDTQYF
TGTGCCAGCAGCCCCAGACTAGCGACTAGCACAGATACGCAGTATTTT
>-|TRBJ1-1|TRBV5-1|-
CASSLEVRNTEAFF
TGCGCCAGCAGCTTGGAGGTTCGGAACACTGAAGCTTTCTTT
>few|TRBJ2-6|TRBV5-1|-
CASSLETGANVLTF
TGCGCCAGCAGCTTGGAGACAGGGGCCAACGTCCTGACTTTC
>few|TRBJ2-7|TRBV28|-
CASSLPGQTYEQYF
TGTGCCAGCAGTTTACCCGGACAGACCTACGAGCAGTACTTC
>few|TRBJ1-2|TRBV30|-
CAWSMGGPYYGYTF
TGTGCCTGGAGTATGGGGGGCCCTTACTATGGCTACACCTTC